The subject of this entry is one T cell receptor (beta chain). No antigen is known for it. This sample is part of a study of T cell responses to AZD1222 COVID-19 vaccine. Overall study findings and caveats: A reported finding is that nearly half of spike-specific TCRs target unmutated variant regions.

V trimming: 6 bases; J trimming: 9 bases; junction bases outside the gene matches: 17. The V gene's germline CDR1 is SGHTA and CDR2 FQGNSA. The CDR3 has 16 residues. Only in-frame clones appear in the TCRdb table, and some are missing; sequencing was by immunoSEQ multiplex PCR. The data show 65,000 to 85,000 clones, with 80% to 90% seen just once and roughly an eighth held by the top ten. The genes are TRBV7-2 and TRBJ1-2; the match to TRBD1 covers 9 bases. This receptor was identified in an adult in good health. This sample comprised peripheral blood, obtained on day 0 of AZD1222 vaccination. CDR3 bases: TGTGCCAGCAGTCCTCGGACAGGGGCGCAGAGTTTGAGCTACACCTTC. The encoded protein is CASSPRTGAQSLSYTF.